This T cell receptor (beta chain) is from a study of cytotoxic CD8 clonotypes in ibrutinib-treated CLL. Study-wide findings and caveats: Pretreatment clonality was elevated relative to age-matched healthy donors and paralleled circulating CD8+ T-cell counts. Clonality showed a rise at ibrutinib response that reversed toward baseline at progression.

The protocol was immunoSEQ multiplex PCR, while the TCRdb copy is restricted to in-frame clones and leaves out a portion. The sample yields about 160,000 clones, about four fifths seen once. Germline CDR1 reads SGHNT; CDR2 reads YYREEE (reference sequence). The CDR3 is 14 amino acids. The V end was cut by 0 bases, the J end by 8 bases, with 12 bases between. Worth noting for this clone: Its specificity is not known.

Specimen: PBMCs, collected after 12 months of ibrutinib treatment. The clonotype was recovered from a human donor with chronic lymphocytic leukemia. V usage is TRBV5-4 and J usage is TRBJ2-1, with D uncertain. The CDR3 sequence: CASSLVVSGDEQFF. In DNA, the CDR3 is TGTGCCAGCAGCTTGGTCGTCTCAGGCGATGAGCAGTTCTTC.